The 20 T cell receptor beta chains in this list originate from one sample, sequenced in a study of memory CD4+ T cells and cytomegalovirus serostatus. Single viable CD3+CD4+CD8-CD45RO+ cells were sorted as the memory CD4+ T cells. Only in-frame clones appear in the TCRdb table, and some are missing; sequencing was by immunoSEQ multiplex PCR. The repertoire holds fewer than 50,000 clones, with around three quarters as singletons. The specimen sequenced was memory CD4+ T cells from blood. These receptor sequences come from an adult in good health and CMV-seronegative.

This chain uses TRBV7-2 with TRBJ2-3; D unclear. The germline V gene encodes CDR1 SGHTA and CDR2 FQGNSA. CDR3 length: 12 residues. Trimming left V 6 bases short and J 0 bases short, with 4 bases between. CDR3 residues: CASSLSTDTQYF. The CDR3 DNA follows: TGTGCCAGCAGTCTTAGCACAGATACGCAGTATTTT. The full variable domain, completed using reference TRBV7-2 and TRBJ2-3, is GAGVSQSPSNKVTEKGKDVELRCDPISGHTALYWYRQSLGQGLEFLIYFQGNSAPDKSGLPSDRFSAERTGGSVSTLTIQRTQQEDSAVYLCASSLSTDTQYFGPGTRLTVL.

The chain has TRBV4-1 and TRBJ1-5; a possible D gene is TRBD1 (5 bases). This CDR3 region has 13 residues. Germline V gene sequence: CDR1 MGHRA, CDR2 YSYEKL. Trimming shortened V by 4 bases and J by 11 bases, and 15 bases separated the two germline ends. The CDR3 DNA is TGCGCCAGCAGCCCCGAGGGGACCGGAGCCCAGCATTTT. Protein: CASSPEGTGAQHF.

J is TRBJ1-2 and V is TRBV2, with 7 positions matching TRBD1. J lost 4 bases, V lost 0 bases, and 5 bases had no gene match. Germline lookup yields CDR1 SNHLY and CDR2 FYNNEI. The CDR3 runs 15 residues. CDR3 in amino acids: CASSEAQGQVYGYTF. The CDR3 nucleotides are TGTGCCAGCAGTGAAGCGCAAGGACAGGTCTATGGCTACACCTTC.

The chain joins TRBV4-1 to TRBJ2-6, with D unclear. The V gene lost 8 bases and the J gene lost 0 bases, with 17 bases spanning the gap. Germline V lookup: CDR1 MGHRA, CDR2 YSYEKL. This CDR3 comprises 17 residues. DNA of the CDR3: TGCGCCAGCTCGGACGTCCCAAGGAGCTCTGGGGCCAACGTCCTGACTTTC. This codes for CASSDVPRSSGANVLTF.

This rearrangement joins TRBV5-4 to TRBJ2-2; 8 nucleotides match TRBD2. After removal of 0 bases from V and 7 bases from J, the junction contained 8 bases not matched to a gene. Germline V gene sequence: CDR1 SGHNT, CDR2 YYREEE (reference sequence). The CDR3 runs 16 residues. Here the CDR3 reads CASSLEASGRYGELFF. The CDR3 DNA is TGTGCCAGCAGCTTGGAGGCTAGCGGGCGTTACGGGGAGCTGTTTTTT.

V usage is TRBV29-1 and J usage is TRBJ2-3; TRBD1 matches at 8 bases. Germline assignment: CDR1 SQVTM and CDR2 ANQGSEA. V lost 6 bases and J lost 3; bases outside the gene matches: 5. CDR3 size: 13 residues. CDR3 nucleotides: TGCAGCGTCAGGGGGCGCGGTACAGATACGCAGTATTTT. It is translated as CSVRGRGTDTQYF.

The gene calls are TRBV14 and TRBJ2-5, with 12 bases matching TRBD2. Trimming cost V 1 base and J 1 base; bases outside gene matches: 1. The CDR3 totals 16 residues. In germline, CDR1 is SGHDN, CDR2 FVKESK. The CDR3 is CASSQGLAGAQETQYF. In DNA form, the CDR3 reads TGTGCCAGCAGCCAAGGACTAGCGGGGGCCCAAGAGACCCAGTACTTC. Variable domain in full (rest from reference TRBV14 and TRBJ2-5): EAGVTQFPSHSVIEKGQTVTLRCDPISGHDNLYWYRRVMGKEIKFLLHFVKESKQDESGMPNNRFLAERTGGTYSTLKVQPAELEDSGVYFCASSQGLAGAQETQYFGPGTRLLVL.

The J gene is TRBJ2-7, the V gene TRBV18; D call uncertain. V lost 2 bases to trimming and J lost 3 bases, with 5 bases between them. The length of the CDR3 is 12 residues. CDR1 KGHSH and CDR2 LQKENI come from the germline V gene. The CDR3 loop reads CASSPSDYEQYF. CDR3 DNA: TGTGCCAGCTCACCATCAGACTACGAGCAGTACTTC.

The chain joins TRBV7-9 to TRBJ2-1; D is uncertain. The V end lost 2 bases, the J end lost 4 bases, and 9 bases lay between the germline ends. Germline CDR1 and CDR2: SEHNR and FQNEAQ (reference sequence). This CDR3 contains 14 residues. CDR3 amino acids: CASSLSSRYNEQFF. CDR3 in DNA: TGTGCCAGCAGCTTATCCTCCCGGTACAATGAGCAGTTCTTC.

This sequence joins TRBV2 and TRBJ1-2; 8 bases match TRBD1. This CDR3 is 14 amino acids long. Per the germline V gene, CDR1 is SNHLY and CDR2 is FYNNEI. With V trimmed by 4 bases and J by 2 bases, 3 bases remained unmatched. The DNA of the CDR3 is TGTGCCAGCAGTGCAGGGGGCTGGAACTATGGCTACACCTTC. As protein: CASSAGGWNYGYTF.

The V call is TRBV11-2, the J call TRBJ1-2, with D possibly TRBD1 on 5 matching bases. V lost 4 bases to trimming and J lost 7 bases, with 13 bases between them. The CDR3 runs 13 residues. From germline, CDR1 is SGHAT and CDR2 FQNNGV. The CDR3 nucleotides are TGTGCCAGCAGCTATATGGGACGGCGTGGCTACACCTTC. This translates into CASSYMGRRGYTF.

CDR3 nucleotide sequence: TGTGCCAGCTCACCGTCGGGAGCTAACTATGGCTACACCTTC. It codes for CASSPSGANYGYTF. This chain links TRBV18 with TRBJ1-2, with unresolved D. Germline CDR1 reads KGHSH; CDR2 reads LQKENI. CDR3 length: 14 amino acids. V was trimmed by 3 bases and J by 0 bases, leaving 8 bases between them. Using reference TRBV18 and TRBJ1-2 for the parts outside the CDR3, the full variable domain is NAGVMQNPRHLVRRRGQEARLRCSPMKGHSHVYWYRQLPEEGLKFMVYLQKENIIDESGMPKERFSAEFPKEGPSILRIQQVVRGDSAAYFCASSPSGANYGYTFGSGTRLTVV.

The chain employs TRBV6-1 and TRBJ1-2; D gene uncertain. Germline values: CDR1 MNHNS, CDR2 SASEGT. The length of the CDR3 is 15 residues. V lost 6 bases to trimming and J lost 6 bases, with 20 bases between them. The CDR3 here is CASSAPPEPLHGYTF. CDR3 nucleotides: TGTGCCAGCAGCGCTCCCCCGGAGCCCCTGCATGGCTACACCTTC.

About this clone itself: The sample has other DNA sequences that encode this CDR3 too. The chain uses TRBV2 and TRBJ2-3; unclear D gene. Trimming stripped 7 bases from V and 3 bases from J, with 11 bases between. Per the germline V gene, CDR1 is SNHLY and CDR2 is FYNNEI. The length of the CDR3 is 13 residues. CDR3 amino acids: CASKQESTDTQYF. The DNA for the CDR3 is TGTGCCAGCAAGCAGGAGTCAACAGATACGCAGTATTTT. Complete variable domain (other parts from reference TRBV2 and TRBJ2-3): EPEVTQTPSHQVTQMGQEVILRCVPISNHLYFYWYRQILGQKVEFLVSFYNNEISEKSEIFDDQFSVERPDGSNFTLKIRSTKLEDSAMYFCASKQESTDTQYFGPGTRLTVL.

The V gene is TRBV13, the J gene TRBJ2-1; TRBD2 matches 12 bases. V trimming: 1 base; J trimming: 9 bases; junction bases outside the gene matches: 10. CDR1 and CDR2 from the germline V gene are PRHDT and FYEKMQ (reference sequence). The CDR3 loop spans 17 amino acids. This CDR3 is CASSLVSRLAGAGEQFF. Here the CDR3 DNA reads TGTGCCAGCAGCTTAGTCTCCCGACTAGCGGGAGCGGGTGAGCAGTTCTTC.

This sequence joins TRBV7-2 and TRBJ2-3, with D unclear. V gave up 4 bases and J gave up 3 bases, with 5 bases separating them. CDR1 and CDR2 (germline): SGHTA, FQGNSA. The CDR3 extends over 12 amino acids. This chain's CDR3 is CASSYTTDTQYF. The CDR3 DNA reads as TGTGCCAGCAGCTACACAACAGATACGCAGTATTTT.

The chain carries TRBV6-5 and TRBJ2-7, with 8 bases that match TRBD1. The V and J ends lost 6 bases and 4 bases, in that order; junction bases with no gene match: 8. Germline values: CDR1 MNHEY, CDR2 SVGAGI. This CDR3 region has 14 residues. The chain's CDR3 is CASSPDRGRYEQYF. The CDR3 region has the DNA TGTGCCAGCAGCCCCGACAGGGGCAGGTACGAGCAGTACTTC.

The rearrangement joins TRBV7-2 to TRBJ1-5; D unresolved. The ends were cut back, 1 base at V and 6 bases at J, with 7 bases in the middle. Germline assignment: CDR1 SGHTA and CDR2 FQGNSA. The CDR3 sequence is 13 residues long. The CDR3 loop is CASSLDAVQPQHF. DNA for the CDR3: TGTGCCAGCAGCTTAGACGCTGTTCAGCCCCAGCATTTT.

The chain couples TRBV5-4 to TRBJ1-1; TRBD1 is a possible D gene (6 bases). The CDR3 is 15 residues long. Trimming pared 4 bases from V and 4 bases from J, leaving 17 bases between. Germline V gives CDR1 SGHNT, CDR2 YYREEE (reference sequence). Written as DNA, the CDR3 is TGTGCCAGCAGCCAAGTTGGGCAGGGGATCACTGAAGCTTTCTTT. Its translation: CASSQVGQGITEAFF.

The J gene is TRBJ2-1, the V gene TRBV29-1; TRBD1 agrees at 10 bases. Germline trimming cut 8 bases from V and 7 bases from J; bases unmatched to any gene: 11. The CDR3 is made up of 14 amino acids. Germline V lookup: CDR1 SQVTM, CDR2 ANQGSEA. The CDR3 reads CSHSGQGIGNEQFF. The CDR3 coding sequence is TGCAGCCACTCGGGACAGGGGATAGGGAATGAGCAGTTCTTC.